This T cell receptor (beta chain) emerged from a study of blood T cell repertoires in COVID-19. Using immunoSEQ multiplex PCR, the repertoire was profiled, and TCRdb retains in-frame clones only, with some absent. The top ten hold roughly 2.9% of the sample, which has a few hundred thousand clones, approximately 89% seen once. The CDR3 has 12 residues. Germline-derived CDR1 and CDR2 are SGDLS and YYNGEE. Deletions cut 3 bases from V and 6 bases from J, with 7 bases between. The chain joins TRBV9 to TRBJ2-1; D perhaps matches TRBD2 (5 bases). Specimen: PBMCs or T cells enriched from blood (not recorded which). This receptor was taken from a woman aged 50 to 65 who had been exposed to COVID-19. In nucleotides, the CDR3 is TGTGCCAGCAGCGGGACTGGCAATGAGCAGTTCTTC. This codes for CASSGTGNEQFF. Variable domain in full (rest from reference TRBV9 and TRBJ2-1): DSGVTQTPKHLITATGQRVTLRCSPRSGDLSVYWYQQSLDQGLQFLIQYYNGEERAKGNILERFSAQQFPDLHSELNLSSLELGDSALYFCASSGTGNEQFFGPGTRLTVL.